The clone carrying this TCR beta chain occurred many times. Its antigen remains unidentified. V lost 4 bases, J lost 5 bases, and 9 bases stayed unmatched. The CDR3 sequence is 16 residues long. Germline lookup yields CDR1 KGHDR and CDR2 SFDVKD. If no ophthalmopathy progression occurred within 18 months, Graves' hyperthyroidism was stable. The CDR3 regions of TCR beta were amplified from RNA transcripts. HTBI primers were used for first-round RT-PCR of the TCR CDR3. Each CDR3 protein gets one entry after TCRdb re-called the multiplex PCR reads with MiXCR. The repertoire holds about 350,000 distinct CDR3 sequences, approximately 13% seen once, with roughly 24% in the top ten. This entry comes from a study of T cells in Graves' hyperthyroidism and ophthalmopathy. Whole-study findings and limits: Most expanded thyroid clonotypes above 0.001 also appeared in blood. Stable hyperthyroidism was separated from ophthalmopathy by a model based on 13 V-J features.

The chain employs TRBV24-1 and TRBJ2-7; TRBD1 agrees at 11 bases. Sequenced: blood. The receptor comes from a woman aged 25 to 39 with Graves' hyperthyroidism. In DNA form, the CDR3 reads TGTGCCACCAGTGACCCTGCCGGGACAGGGGGTAACGAGCAGTACTTC. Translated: CATSDPAGTGGNEQYF.